This TCR beta chain was sequenced in a study of cytomegalovirus exposure and HLA in healthy donors. Trimming cost V 5 bases and J 3 bases, with 16 bases left between them. Germline values: CDR1 MNHEY, CDR2 SMNVEV (reference sequence). This CDR3 region has 15 residues. The PCR employed 60 Vbeta primers together with 13 Jbeta primers. Assay used: immunoSEQ multiplex PCR; TCRdb lists only in-frame clones, some missing. The repertoire shows about 25,000 clones; the top ten hold under 20%. The specimen sequenced was PBMCs. V and J are TRBV27 and TRBJ1-1; D is unclear. This sequence originates from a male donor in good health and CMV-seropositive. In DNA, the CDR3 is TGTGCCAGCAGTACGATCATGGATGCGGACACTGAAGCTTTCTTT. This codes for CASSTIMDADTEAFF.